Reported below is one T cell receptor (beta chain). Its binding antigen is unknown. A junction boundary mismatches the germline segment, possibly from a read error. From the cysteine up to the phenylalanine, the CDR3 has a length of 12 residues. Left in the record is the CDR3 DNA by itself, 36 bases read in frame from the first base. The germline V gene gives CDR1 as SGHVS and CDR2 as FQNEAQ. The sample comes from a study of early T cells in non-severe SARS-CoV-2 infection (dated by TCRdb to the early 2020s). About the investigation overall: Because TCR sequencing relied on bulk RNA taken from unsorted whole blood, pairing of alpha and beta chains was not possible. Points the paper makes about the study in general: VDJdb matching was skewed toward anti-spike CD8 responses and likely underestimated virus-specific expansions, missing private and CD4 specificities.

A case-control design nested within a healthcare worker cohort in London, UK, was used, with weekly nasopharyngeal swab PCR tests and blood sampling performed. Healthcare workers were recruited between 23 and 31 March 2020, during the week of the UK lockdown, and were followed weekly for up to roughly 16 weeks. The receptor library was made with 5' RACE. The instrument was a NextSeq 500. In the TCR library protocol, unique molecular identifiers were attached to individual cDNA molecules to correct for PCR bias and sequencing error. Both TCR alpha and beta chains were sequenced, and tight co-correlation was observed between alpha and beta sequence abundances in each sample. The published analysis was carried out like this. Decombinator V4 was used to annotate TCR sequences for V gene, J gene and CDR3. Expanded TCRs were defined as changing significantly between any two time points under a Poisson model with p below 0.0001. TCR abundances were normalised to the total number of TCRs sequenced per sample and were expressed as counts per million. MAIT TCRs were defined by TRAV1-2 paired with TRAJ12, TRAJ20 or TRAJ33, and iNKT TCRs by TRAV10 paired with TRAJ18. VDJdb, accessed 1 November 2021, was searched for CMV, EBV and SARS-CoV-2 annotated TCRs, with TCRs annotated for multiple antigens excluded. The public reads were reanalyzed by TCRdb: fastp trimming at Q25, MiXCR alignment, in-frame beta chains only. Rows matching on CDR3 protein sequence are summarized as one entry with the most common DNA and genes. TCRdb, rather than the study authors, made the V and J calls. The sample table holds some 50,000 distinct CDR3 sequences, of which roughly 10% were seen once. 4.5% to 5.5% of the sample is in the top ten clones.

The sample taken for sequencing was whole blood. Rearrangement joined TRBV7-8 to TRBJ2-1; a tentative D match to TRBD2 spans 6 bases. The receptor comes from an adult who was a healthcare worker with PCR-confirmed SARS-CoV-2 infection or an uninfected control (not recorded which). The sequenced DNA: TGTGTCAGCAGCCTAGGGAGGACTGAGCAGTTCTTC. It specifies CVSSLGRTEQFF.